The entry below describes one T cell receptor beta chain. Its antigen remains unknown. The germline V gene encodes CDR1 MDHEN and CDR2 SYDVKM. V lost 4 bases and J lost 4, with 15 bases in between. This CDR3 contains 15 residues. There were only Caucasian adults among the donors, and all lived in Nashville, Tennessee. Assay used: immunoSEQ multiplex PCR; TCRdb lists only in-frame clones, some missing. In the table there are more than 1.2 million clones, less than 99% of which are singletons. This entry comes from a study of shared clonotypes between healthy human individuals. Study-level points and caveats: Deeper or shallower sequencing was expected to change how clonotypes are shared among donors. Naive subsets, compared against memory subsets, generally had larger estimated richness values.

The sample consisted of naive CD4+ T cells sorted from blood. Subset indicated: CD45RA+ positively selected. The chain combines TRBV28 with TRBJ2-3; D not resolved. This receptor was identified in a man younger than 45 in good health. The CDR3 sequence is CASSSSPASPDTQYF. The CDR3 DNA sequence: TGTGCCAGCAGTTCCTCCCCCGCTAGTCCAGATACGCAGTATTTT.